A selection of T cell receptor beta chains follows, all from one sample in a study of blood T cell repertoires in COVID-19. Only in-frame clones appear in the TCRdb table, and some are missing; sequencing was by immunoSEQ multiplex PCR. The profile shows some 250,000 clones, 80% to 90% of them singletons. Specimen: PBMCs or T cells enriched from blood (not recorded which). The receptors derive from a woman aged 45-65 years who had recovered from COVID-19. The conserved cysteine and the conserved F or W are not part of the CDR3 here.

J: TRBJ2-1; length: 13; V: TRBV6-1; CDR3: ASSENPSSYNEQF
J: TRBJ2-1; length: 11; V: TRBV6-1; CDR3: ASREGQHNEQF
J: TRBJ1-2; length: 11; V: TRBV5-1; CDR3: ASSLGANYGYT
J: TRBJ2-7; length: 13; V: TRBV15; CDR3: ATSRGRESTYEQY
J: TRBJ2-3; length: 11; V: TRBV19; CDR3: ASSNGGADTQY
J: TRBJ1-5; length: 14; V: TRBV7-2; CDR3: ASSQQGTWGNQPQH
J: TRBJ2-2; length: 14; V: TRBV3-1/TRBV3-2; CDR3: ASSPRIGRGFGELF
J: TRBJ1-1; length: 12; V: TRBV7-2; CDR3: ASSPDRANTEAF
J: TRBJ2-7; length: 14; V: TRBV19; CDR3: ASSIGSQGRSYEQY
J: TRBJ2-7; length: 8; V: TRBV20-1; CDR3: SALRQEQY
J: TRBJ2-7; length: 13; V: TRBV18; CDR3: ASSPPSGTDYEQY
J: TRBJ2-7; length: 11; V: TRBV3-1/TRBV3-2; CDR3: ASSQVYSYEQY
J: TRBJ2-1; length: 13; V: TRBV5-1; CDR3: ASRGSGDFYNEQF
J: TRBJ1-1; length: 12; V: TRBV19; CDR3: ATEENRGNTEAF
J: TRBJ2-7; length: 11; V: TRBV30; CDR3: AWSPDSTYEQY
J: TRBJ1-3; length: 17; V: TRBV9; CDR3: ASSPSIGETGKSRNTIY
J: TRBJ1-1; length: 12; V: TRBV14; CDR3: ASSQGPGRSEAF
J: TRBJ2-7; length: 12; V: TRBV27; CDR3: ASSLSRSSYEQY
J: TRBJ2-7; length: 12; V: TRBV5-4; CDR3: ASSLAGGRYEQY
J: TRBJ2-6; length: 14; V: TRBV25-1; CDR3: ASSSLGLLGANVLT
J: TRBJ1-2; length: 10; V: TRBV5-4; CDR3: ASSERSYGYT
J: TRBJ2-1; length: 14; V: TRBV5-1; CDR3: ASSLAGTGVYNEQF
J: TRBJ1-2; length: 14; V: TRBV13; CDR3: ASSPGTGRANYGYT
J: TRBJ1-1; length: 11; V: TRBV12-3/TRBV12-4; CDR3: ASSWGLRGEAF